These 12 T cell receptor beta chains came from one sample sequenced in a study of cytomegalovirus exposure and HLA in healthy donors. TCRdb keeps only in-frame clones here, not all; method: immunoSEQ multiplex PCR. The sample contains 97,000 or so clones, roughly 85% of which appear only once. Material for sequencing was PBMCs. The receptors originated from a woman in her thirties in good health and CMV-seronegative.

This clone was seen a few times. This chain links TRBV7-7 with TRBJ1-2; D gene unclear. V lost 5 bases and J 5 bases, leaving 24 bases between the germline ends. The CDR3 spans 17 residues. Germline V gene lookup returns CDR1 SSHAT and CDR2 FNYEAQ (reference sequence). The CDR3 bases are TGTGCCAGCAGCCTATCACCCGATCGTAACAGTAGTTATGGCTACACCTTC. Amino acids: CASSLSPDRNSSYGYTF.

V and J are TRBV2 and TRBJ1-1; 9 nucleotides match TRBD1. V was clipped by 4 bases and J by 4 bases; unmatched bases: 7. Germline V gene sequence: CDR1 SNHLY, CDR2 FYNNEI. This CDR3 has 15 residues. CDR3 bases: TGTGCCAGCAGTGCGCAGCCGACAGGGGGCACTGAAGCTTTCTTT. This codes for CASSAQPTGGTEAFF.

The J gene is TRBJ2-6, the V gene TRBV28, with D uncertain. The CDR3 covers 14 residues. Germline V CDR1 and CDR2: MDHEN, SYDVKM. V was trimmed by 5 bases and J by 1 base, leaving 6 bases between them. CDR3 DNA: TGTGCCAGCAGTACCTATTCTGGGGCCAACGTCCTGACTTTC. This translates into CASSTYSGANVLTF.

The V gene is TRBV6-5, the J gene TRBJ1-5; TRBD1 might be the D (5 bases). Germline CDR1 is MNHEY and CDR2 is SVGAGI. V was shortened by 9 bases and J by 9 bases, with 12 bases between the two germline ends. There are 11 residues in the CDR3. The CDR3 DNA follows: TGTGCCAGTCAGCAAGGGGCGCCCCAGCATTTT. Translation: CASQQGAPQHF.

This clone was seen a few times. The chain links TRBV27 to TRBJ2-7, with 8 bases lining up with TRBD1. J gave up 2 bases and V 3 bases, and 3 bases lay outside the gene matches. Germline V gene sequence: CDR1 MNHEY, CDR2 SMNVEV (reference sequence). The CDR3 is made up of 14 amino acids. The CDR3, as DNA: TGTGCCAGCAGTTTCGGACAGGGACCCTACGAGCAGTACTTC. Its translation: CASSFGQGPYEQYF.

This clone was recorded once. This chain uses TRBV9 with TRBJ2-3; D unresolved. V was clipped by 1 base and J by 6 bases, with 6 bases between them. Germline V gene data show CDR1 as SGDLS and CDR2 as YYNGEE. The CDR3 length is 12 residues. DNA of the CDR3: TGTGCCAGCAGCGTACCTGCGGATACGCAGTATTTT. It codes for CASSVPADTQYF.

The CDR3 region has the DNA TGTGCCAGCAGCTGGGACGGGGGAACTGAAGCTTTCTTT. This sequence encodes CASSWDGGTEAFF. The chain joins TRBV5-4 to TRBJ1-1; tentatively, D is TRBD1 (5 bases). CDR1 SGHNT and CDR2 YYREEE come from the germline V gene (reference sequence). The CDR3 runs to 13 residues. The V end lost 3 bases, the J end lost 5 bases, and 11 bases lay between the germline ends.

The chain has TRBV4-2 and TRBJ1-2; 9 bases align to TRBD1. CDR3 length: 17 amino acids. The J segment lost 4 bases and the V segment lost 0 bases, leaving 9 bases of the junction unmatched. Germline CDR1 LGHNA, CDR2 YNFKEQ. As DNA, the CDR3 is TGTGCCAGCAGCCAAGAACAGGGGGCCACTGGGTTCTATGGCTACACCTTC. Protein: CASSQEQGATGFYGYTF.

The chain recombines TRBV27 with TRBJ1-6; TRBD1 agrees at 10 bases. CDR1 is MNHEY and CDR2 is SMNVEV in the germline V gene (reference sequence). The CDR3 loop spans 15 amino acids. V dropped 7 bases and J dropped 6; count of bases not matched to a gene: 6. The DNA of the CDR3 is TGTGCCAGCAACCGCGACAGGGGGCCTAATTCACCCCTCCACTTT. Translating it yields CASNRDRGPNSPLHF.

This clone has only one observation. The chain uses TRBV18 and TRBJ2-7, with D perhaps matching TRBD1 (5 bases). CDR3 length: 14 residues. Trimming stripped 2 bases from V and 2 bases from J, with 10 bases between. CDR1 is KGHSH, CDR2 LQKENI, per germline. The CDR3 DNA sequence: TGTGCCAGCTCACCAATGGCAGGGACCTACGAGCAGTACTTC. Amino acid sequence: CASSPMAGTYEQYF.

V usage is TRBV29-1 and J usage is TRBJ1-1; TRBD1 might be the D (5 bases). Germline loops: CDR1 SQVTM, CDR2 ANQGSEA. The V end lost 7 bases, the J end lost 1 base, and 13 bases lay between the germline ends. The CDR3 runs to 13 residues. CDR3 sequence (DNA): TGCAGCGCTGGGGAGGGGACGAACACTGAAGCTTTCTTT. This codes for CSAGEGTNTEAFF.

The CDR3 DNA is TGTGCCAGTACCGCCCCCCATCCTGAGGGCACCATATATTTT. It encodes CASTAPHPEGTIYF. The V call is TRBV19, the J call TRBJ1-3; D not resolved. Per germline, CDR1 LNHDA and CDR2 SQIVND (reference sequence). CDR3 length: 14 residues. The V end lost 7 bases, the J end lost 9 bases, and 19 bases lay between the germline ends.